This TCR beta chain was documented in a study of control samples from healthy donors and cancer patients. The repertoire was sequenced with immunoSEQ multiplex PCR; TCRdb's copy has only in-frame clones and lacks some. The repertoire holds roughly 100,000 clones, with around four fifths as singletons. Trimming pared 5 bases from V and 1 base from J, leaving 14 bases between. The CDR3 spans 15 residues. Germline V gene data show CDR1 as LNHDA and CDR2 as SQIVND (reference sequence). Sequenced sample: blood. The rearrangement uses TRBV19 and TRBJ1-2; D uncertain. This TCR came from a woman aged 45 to 65 in good health. Written as DNA, the CDR3 is TGTGCCAGTAGTCCTACAGCTATTCTTAACTATGGCTACACCTTC. Its translation: CASSPTAILNYGYTF.